The 4 T cell receptor beta chains in this list originate from one sample, sequenced in a study of PD-1 blockade in classical Hodgkin lymphoma. Some clones are missing from TCRdb's copy, which holds only in-frame ones; the method was immunoSEQ multiplex PCR. The sample includes 6,000 to 6,500 clones, around 84% seen only once; the top ten take 40% to 55%. After autologous stem cell transplantation all patients relapsed, and prior brentuximab vedotin exposure differed between cohorts. Sample: peripheral blood mononuclear cells (PBMCs), taken before the second cycle of nivolumab. The receptors were sampled from a human donor with classical Hodgkin lymphoma.

This clone was counted once. V and J are TRBV11-3 and TRBJ1-1, with D unclear. Per germline, CDR1 SGHNT and CDR2 YENEEA. The CDR3 covers 13 residues. Trimming pared 5 bases from V and 4 bases from J, leaving 11 bases between. The CDR3 loop reads CASSQFRGTEAFF. CDR3 bases: TGTGCCAGCAGCCAATTTCGAGGCACTGAAGCTTTCTTT.

In this sample, this clone turned up a few times. This chain connects TRBV19 to TRBJ1-5; D call uncertain. The CDR3 has 12 residues. V was trimmed by 5 bases and J by 5 bases, leaving 7 bases between them. The germline V gene encodes CDR1 LNHDA and CDR2 SQIVND (reference sequence). The CDR3 region is CASSRGYQPQHF. The CDR3, as DNA: TGTGCCAGTAGTCGAGGGTATCAGCCCCAGCATTTT.

The rearrangement joins TRBV5-1 to TRBJ1-4; D call uncertain. The V gene's germline CDR1 is SGHRS and CDR2 YFSETQ. The CDR3 consists of 14 residues. Trimming removed 0 bases at V and 8 bases at J, with 11 bases between. CDR3 amino acids: CASSLESPWEKLFF. The CDR3, as DNA: TGCGCCAGCAGCTTGGAATCCCCGTGGGAAAAACTGTTTTTT.

This clone has a single count. This chain uses TRBV6-5 with TRBJ1-2; D gene ambiguous. Trimming removed 8 bases at V and 8 bases at J, with 9 bases between. This CDR3 is 10 amino acids long. The germline V gene encodes CDR1 MNHEY and CDR2 SVGAGI. The CDR3 DNA reads TGTGCCAGCGGGGTCGAGGGCTACACCTTC. Translation gives CASGVEGYTF.